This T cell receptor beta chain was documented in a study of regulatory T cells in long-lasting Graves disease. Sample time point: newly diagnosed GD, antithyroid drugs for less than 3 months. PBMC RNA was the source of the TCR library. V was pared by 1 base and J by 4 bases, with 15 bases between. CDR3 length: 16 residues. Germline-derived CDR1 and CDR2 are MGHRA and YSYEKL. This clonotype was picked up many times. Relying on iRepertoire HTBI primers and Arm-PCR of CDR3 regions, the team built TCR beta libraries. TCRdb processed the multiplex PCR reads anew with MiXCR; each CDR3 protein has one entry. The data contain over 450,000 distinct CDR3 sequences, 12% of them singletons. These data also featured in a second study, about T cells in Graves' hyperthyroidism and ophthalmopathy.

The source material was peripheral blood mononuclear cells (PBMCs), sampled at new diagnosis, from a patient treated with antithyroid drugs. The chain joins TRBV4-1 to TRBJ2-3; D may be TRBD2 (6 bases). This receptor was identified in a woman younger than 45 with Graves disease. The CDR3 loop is CASSQVVLGGADTQYF. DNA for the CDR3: TGCGCCAGCAGCCAAGTTGTCTTGGGCGGGGCAGATACGCAGTATTTT.